This record looks at one TCR beta chain sequence and its context. This CDR3 is 16 amino acids long. The germline V gene encodes CDR1 KGHDR and CDR2 SFDVKD. V lost 6 bases and J 0 bases, leaving 15 bases between the germline ends. The sample comes from a study of T cell responses to AZD1222 COVID-19 vaccine. Assay used: immunoSEQ multiplex PCR; TCRdb lists only in-frame clones, some missing. The sample shows roughly 140,000 clones, around nine tenths of them seen only once. The sequence came from an adult who received the AZD1222 COVID-19 vaccine. The sequencing here drew on peripheral blood, taken 28 days after the second AZD1222 dose. The V call is TRBV24-1, the J call TRBJ2-3; D not resolved. The CDR3 loop reads CATSSIDETSTDTQYF. The CDR3 DNA reads as TGTGCCACCAGTTCCATAGACGAAACTAGCACAGATACGCAGTATTTT.